Listed below are T cell receptor beta chains from one sample, sequenced in a study of shared clonotypes between healthy human individuals. Generated by immunoSEQ multiplex PCR, the TCRdb table keeps only in-frame clones and is missing some. The sample consists of some 240,000 clones, over 50% of them appearing once. The source material was memory CD4+ T cells sorted from blood. Receptors originate from a young man in good health. Each CDR3 is given with its conserved first and last residue. Each record gives: clone size, V gene, J gene, D gene, CDR3 length, CDR3 DNA, CDR3 protein. The D gene is left open where the match is weak. Rows may omit the clone size; those that give it use once, few, many or a size class.

clone_size: NA; v_call: TRBV11-3; j_call: TRBJ2-1; d_call: TRBD2; cdr3_length: 15; cdr3_nt: TGTGCCAGCAGCCATACTAGCGGGGGATACGATGAGCAGTTCTTC; cdr3_aa: CASSHTSGGYDEQFF
clone_size: NA; v_call: TRBV7-9; j_call: TRBJ1-2; d_call: NA; cdr3_length: 12; cdr3_nt: TGTGCCAGCAGCCGGGGTGCCTATGGCTACACCTTC; cdr3_aa: CASSRGAYGYTF
clone_size: many; v_call: TRBV29-1; j_call: TRBJ2-3; d_call: NA; cdr3_length: 13; cdr3_nt: TGCAGCGTGAGGGGTCCGGGAGCCGCTACGCAGTATTTT; cdr3_aa: CSVRGPGAATQYF
clone_size: NA; v_call: TRBV7-3; j_call: TRBJ2-1; d_call: NA; cdr3_length: 13; cdr3_nt: TGTGCCAGCAGCCCGACTCGATACAATGAGCAGTTCTTC; cdr3_aa: CASSPTRYNEQFF
clone_size: NA; v_call: TRBV7-7; j_call: TRBJ2-7; d_call: TRBD1; cdr3_length: 15; cdr3_nt: TGTGCCAGCAGCTTAGGACCGCAGGGGGACTACGAGCAGTACTTC; cdr3_aa: CASSLGPQGDYEQYF
clone_size: few; v_call: TRBV2; j_call: TRBJ2-2; d_call: TRBD2; cdr3_length: 14; cdr3_nt: TGTGCCAGCGGCTTAGCGGGCAACACCGGGGAGCTGTTTTTT; cdr3_aa: CASGLAGNTGELFF
clone_size: few; v_call: TRBV21-1; j_call: TRBJ2-1; d_call: NA; cdr3_length: 18; cdr3_nt: TGTGCCAGCAGCAAAAGTCGCCTACTAGCGGGAGGGCCGCATGAGCAGTTCTTC; cdr3_aa: CASSKSRLLAGGPHEQFF
clone_size: NA; v_call: TRBV5-1; j_call: TRBJ2-5; d_call: TRBD2; cdr3_length: 13; cdr3_nt: TGCGCCAGCAAGCGGGAACAATACGAGACCCAGTACTTC; cdr3_aa: CASKREQYETQYF
clone_size: NA; v_call: TRBV6-1; j_call: TRBJ2-7; d_call: NA; cdr3_length: 14; cdr3_nt: TGTGCCAGCAGTGAAGTCTGGACAGACTACGAGCAGTACTTC; cdr3_aa: CASSEVWTDYEQYF
clone_size: few; v_call: TRBV7-2; j_call: TRBJ2-1; d_call: NA; cdr3_length: 13; cdr3_nt: TGTGCCAGCAGCAGCTATATCTACAATGAGCAGTTCTTC; cdr3_aa: CASSSYIYNEQFF
clone_size: NA; v_call: TRBV14; j_call: TRBJ2-7; d_call: TRBD1; cdr3_length: 15; cdr3_nt: TGTGCCAGCAGCTTCGACAGGGCCTCTTCCTACGAGCAGTACTTC; cdr3_aa: CASSFDRASSYEQYF
clone_size: NA; v_call: TRBV25-1; j_call: TRBJ2-7; d_call: NA; cdr3_length: 14; cdr3_nt: TGTGCCAGCAGTGAATGGGGCAACGTCTACGAGCAGTATTTC; cdr3_aa: CASSEWGNVYEQYF
clone_size: NA; v_call: TRBV5-4; j_call: TRBJ1-1; d_call: NA; cdr3_length: 14; cdr3_nt: TGTGCCAGCAGCTTGGGGCCCAGAGACACTGAAGCTTTCTTT; cdr3_aa: CASSLGPRDTEAFF
clone_size: NA; v_call: TRBV28; j_call: TRBJ2-1; d_call: TRBD2; cdr3_length: 18; cdr3_nt: TGTGCCAGCACTCCTCCTGGGCTAGCGGGAGGAGCCTACAATGAGCAGTTCTTC; cdr3_aa: CASTPPGLAGGAYNEQFF
clone_size: many; v_call: TRBV19; j_call: TRBJ2-7; d_call: NA; cdr3_length: 14; cdr3_nt: TGTGCCAGTTCCCACAGGGGGGGAACCTACGAGCAGTACTTC; cdr3_aa: CASSHRGGTYEQYF
clone_size: NA; v_call: TRBV5-5; j_call: TRBJ2-7; d_call: NA; cdr3_length: 14; cdr3_nt: TGTGCCAGCAGCTTTCAGACTTTTTCCTACGAGCAGTACTTC; cdr3_aa: CASSFQTFSYEQYF
clone_size: NA; v_call: TRBV2; j_call: TRBJ1-5; d_call: NA; cdr3_length: 14; cdr3_nt: TGTGCCAGCATACTGGACACCAACGATCAGCCCCAGCATTTT; cdr3_aa: CASILDTNDQPQHF
clone_size: NA; v_call: TRBV19; j_call: TRBJ2-7; d_call: TRBD2; cdr3_length: 15; cdr3_nt: TGTGCCAGTAGTATTGGAGCGGGAGGAACCTACGAGCAGTACTTC; cdr3_aa: CASSIGAGGTYEQYF
clone_size: many; v_call: TRBV5-1; j_call: TRBJ2-3; d_call: NA; cdr3_length: 15; cdr3_nt: TGCGCCAGCAGCCCGGCGGTGTCAGGCACAGATACGCAGTATTTT; cdr3_aa: CASSPAVSGTDTQYF
clone_size: few; v_call: TRBV5-1; j_call: TRBJ2-1; d_call: TRBD1; cdr3_length: 15; cdr3_nt: TGCGCCAGCAGCTTAGGACAGGGCCCAAACAATGAGCAGTTCTTC; cdr3_aa: CASSLGQGPNNEQFF
clone_size: NA; v_call: TRBV5-6; j_call: TRBJ2-7; d_call: NA; cdr3_length: 14; cdr3_nt: TGTGCCAGCAGCTTGGCTGGGACTGGCTACGAGCAGTACTTC; cdr3_aa: CASSLAGTGYEQYF
clone_size: NA; v_call: TRBV4-1; j_call: TRBJ2-7; d_call: NA; cdr3_length: 15; cdr3_nt: TGCGCCAGCAGCCTTGTAGCCGGGACCAGATACGAGCAGTACTTC; cdr3_aa: CASSLVAGTRYEQYF
clone_size: NA; v_call: TRBV6-1; j_call: TRBJ1-2; d_call: NA; cdr3_length: 15; cdr3_nt: TGTGCCAGCAGTGTTGTAGGGGCCGTTGACTATGGCTACACCTTC; cdr3_aa: CASSVVGAVDYGYTF
clone_size: NA; v_call: TRBV7-6; j_call: TRBJ2-1; d_call: TRBD2; cdr3_length: 14; cdr3_nt: TGTGCCAGCAGCCGAGGGACTAGCAGCAATGAGCAGTTCTTC; cdr3_aa: CASSRGTSSNEQFF
clone_size: once; v_call: TRBV6-1; j_call: TRBJ2-5; d_call: TRBD1; cdr3_length: 15; cdr3_nt: TGTGCCAGCAGTGACCCTGGGACAGGTAGAGAGACCCAGTACTTC; cdr3_aa: CASSDPGTGRETQYF
clone_size: NA; v_call: TRBV4-2; j_call: TRBJ2-1; d_call: NA; cdr3_length: 13; cdr3_nt: TGTGCCAGCAGCCCCCGACCCTACAATGAGCAGTTCTTC; cdr3_aa: CASSPRPYNEQFF
clone_size: NA; v_call: TRBV7-2; j_call: TRBJ2-2; d_call: TRBD1; cdr3_length: 14; cdr3_nt: TGTGCCAGCAGCTCTAGACAGGGGACCGGGGAGCTGTTTTTT; cdr3_aa: CASSSRQGTGELFF
clone_size: NA; v_call: TRBV5-1; j_call: TRBJ2-7; d_call: NA; cdr3_length: 14; cdr3_nt: TGCGCCAGCAGCTTGGCCGCCGGCTTCTACGAGCAGTACTTC; cdr3_aa: CASSLAAGFYEQYF
clone_size: NA; v_call: TRBV28; j_call: TRBJ1-3; d_call: NA; cdr3_length: 15; cdr3_nt: TGTGCCAGCAGTTTGCAAAGGACAAGGGGAAACACCATATATTTT; cdr3_aa: CASSLQRTRGNTIYF
clone_size: NA; v_call: TRBV7-9; j_call: TRBJ2-3; d_call: NA; cdr3_length: 15; cdr3_nt: TGTGCCAGCAGGCCACTAGGCAGGTCCACAGATACGCAGTATTTT; cdr3_aa: CASRPLGRSTDTQYF
clone_size: NA; v_call: TRBV28; j_call: TRBJ1-5; d_call: NA; cdr3_length: 13; cdr3_nt: TGTGCCAGCAGTTTCGGACAGCATCAGCCCCAGCATTTT; cdr3_aa: CASSFGQHQPQHF
clone_size: NA; v_call: TRBV10-1; j_call: TRBJ2-1; d_call: TRBD2; cdr3_length: 16; cdr3_nt: TGCGCCAGCAGTCCCCCCGGGACTAGCGGCTACAATGAGCAGTTCTTC; cdr3_aa: CASSPPGTSGYNEQFF
clone_size: NA; v_call: TRBV7-2; j_call: TRBJ2-1; d_call: NA; cdr3_length: 14; cdr3_nt: TGTGCCAGCAGCTTAGCGTCTTACAACAATGAGCAGTTCTTC; cdr3_aa: CASSLASYNNEQFF
clone_size: NA; v_call: TRBV14; j_call: TRBJ2-7; d_call: NA; cdr3_length: 13; cdr3_nt: TGTGCCAGCAGCCAAGTCAGGAGCTACGAGCAGTACTTC; cdr3_aa: CASSQVRSYEQYF
clone_size: few; v_call: TRBV5-1; j_call: TRBJ1-3; d_call: TRBD1; cdr3_length: 17; cdr3_nt: TGCGCCAGCAGCTTATCGACAGGGGGTCATGCTGGAAACACCATATATTTT; cdr3_aa: CASSLSTGGHAGNTIYF
clone_size: NA; v_call: TRBV10-3; j_call: TRBJ2-5; d_call: NA; cdr3_length: 13; cdr3_nt: TGTGCCATCAGTGAGCCGGGGGTAGAGACCCAGTACTTC; cdr3_aa: CAISEPGVETQYF
clone_size: NA; v_call: TRBV6-5; j_call: TRBJ2-7; d_call: TRBD1; cdr3_length: 16; cdr3_nt: TGTGCCAGCAGTTACAAGCTCCGGGACAGGGCTTACGAGCAGTACTTC; cdr3_aa: CASSYKLRDRAYEQYF
clone_size: NA; v_call: TRBV15; j_call: TRBJ1-2; d_call: NA; cdr3_length: 14; cdr3_nt: TGTGCCACCAGCAGAGATCTGGAGAAAATTGGCTACACCTTC; cdr3_aa: CATSRDLEKIGYTF
clone_size: NA; v_call: TRBV4-2; j_call: TRBJ1-4; d_call: TRBD1; cdr3_length: 14; cdr3_nt: TGTGCCAGCAGCCGCGGACAGGATAATGAAAAACTGTTTTTT; cdr3_aa: CASSRGQDNEKLFF
clone_size: NA; v_call: TRBV7-3; j_call: TRBJ2-7; d_call: NA; cdr3_length: 13; cdr3_nt: TGTGCCAGCAGCTTAGGGACGGGTGCCGAGCAGTACTTC; cdr3_aa: CASSLGTGAEQYF
clone_size: NA; v_call: TRBV5-6; j_call: TRBJ1-1; d_call: NA; cdr3_length: 16; cdr3_nt: TGTGCCAGCAGCTTGGGCACGGGTTTTTGGGACACTGAAGCTTTCTTT; cdr3_aa: CASSLGTGFWDTEAFF
clone_size: NA; v_call: TRBV5-4; j_call: TRBJ2-7; d_call: NA; cdr3_length: 14; cdr3_nt: TGTGCCAGCAGCTCACCTATCGGCCCAAACGAGCAGTACTTC; cdr3_aa: CASSSPIGPNEQYF
clone_size: NA; v_call: TRBV18; j_call: TRBJ2-2; d_call: NA; cdr3_length: 18; cdr3_nt: TGTGCCAGCTCATTACGACAGCAGGGATCGAGGAACACCGGGGAGCTGTTTTTT; cdr3_aa: CASSLRQQGSRNTGELFF
clone_size: few; v_call: TRBV5-1; j_call: TRBJ2-5; d_call: TRBD1; cdr3_length: 14; cdr3_nt: TGCGCCAGCAGCTTGGCTACAGGGGTAGAGACCCAGTACTTC; cdr3_aa: CASSLATGVETQYF
clone_size: NA; v_call: TRBV19; j_call: TRBJ2-3; d_call: NA; cdr3_length: 14; cdr3_nt: TGTGCCAGTAGTAATCGAGGGTTTACAGATACGCAGTATTTT; cdr3_aa: CASSNRGFTDTQYF
clone_size: NA; v_call: TRBV6-6; j_call: TRBJ2-3; d_call: NA; cdr3_length: 15; cdr3_nt: TGTGCCAGCAGTCGCCCCAGCATCACCACAGATACGCAGTATTTT; cdr3_aa: CASSRPSITTDTQYF
clone_size: NA; v_call: TRBV18; j_call: TRBJ2-5; d_call: NA; cdr3_length: 17; cdr3_nt: TGTGCCAGCTCACCACCATCAGGGGCGGTGGGTCAAGAGACCCAGTACTTC; cdr3_aa: CASSPPSGAVGQETQYF
clone_size: NA; v_call: TRBV9; j_call: TRBJ2-1; d_call: NA; cdr3_length: 14; cdr3_nt: TGTGCCAGCAGCGTAGGTGGGAGTCTCAATGAGCAGTTCTTC; cdr3_aa: CASSVGGSLNEQFF
clone_size: NA; v_call: TRBV4-1; j_call: TRBJ1-2; d_call: TRBD1; cdr3_length: 14; cdr3_nt: TGCGCCAGCAGCCAGCAGGGGGGGTTCTATGGCTACACCTTC; cdr3_aa: CASSQQGGFYGYTF
clone_size: NA; v_call: TRBV27; j_call: TRBJ2-1; d_call: NA; cdr3_length: 14; cdr3_nt: TGTGCCAGCAGTCCCGGAGGGCCTAACAATGAGCAGTTCTTC; cdr3_aa: CASSPGGPNNEQFF
clone_size: NA; v_call: TRBV7-9; j_call: TRBJ2-1; d_call: TRBD2; cdr3_length: 18; cdr3_nt: TGTGCCAGCAGCTTACCCCCTCGACTAGCGGGAAAAACTAATGAGCAGTTCTTC; cdr3_aa: CASSLPPRLAGKTNEQFF
clone_size: NA; v_call: TRBV6-1; j_call: TRBJ2-7; d_call: TRBD1; cdr3_length: 17; cdr3_nt: TGTGCCAGCAGTGAAGTTCGGTGGGACAGACTCTCCTACGAGCAGTACTTC; cdr3_aa: CASSEVRWDRLSYEQYF
clone_size: NA; v_call: TRBV2; j_call: TRBJ1-5; d_call: NA; cdr3_length: 15; cdr3_nt: TGTGCCAGCAGGAATGGGGACCTTAGCAATCAGCCCCAGCATTTT; cdr3_aa: CASRNGDLSNQPQHF
clone_size: NA; v_call: TRBV2; j_call: TRBJ2-3; d_call: NA; cdr3_length: 14; cdr3_nt: TGTGCCAGCAAGACGGGGTCTAGCACAGATACGCAGTATTTT; cdr3_aa: CASKTGSSTDTQYF
clone_size: NA; v_call: TRBV10-3; j_call: TRBJ2-7; d_call: TRBD2; cdr3_length: 16; cdr3_nt: TGTGCCATCAGTAAGGACGGGACTAGCGGGAGATCCGAGCAGTACTTC; cdr3_aa: CAISKDGTSGRSEQYF
clone_size: few; v_call: TRBV19; j_call: TRBJ1-2; d_call: NA; cdr3_length: 12; cdr3_nt: TGTGCCAGCGGGAGAGCTAACTATGGCTACACCTTC; cdr3_aa: CASGRANYGYTF
clone_size: NA; v_call: TRBV5-4; j_call: TRBJ1-1; d_call: TRBD1; cdr3_length: 16; cdr3_nt: TGTGCCAGCAGCTCCCCGGGACAGGGTTTATACACTGAAGCTTTCTTT; cdr3_aa: CASSSPGQGLYTEAFF
clone_size: NA; v_call: TRBV5-6; j_call: TRBJ2-7; d_call: NA; cdr3_length: 13; cdr3_nt: TGTGCCAGCAGGGAAAGGGGGGGCTACGAGCAGTACTTC; cdr3_aa: CASRERGGYEQYF
clone_size: NA; v_call: TRBV5-1; j_call: TRBJ2-1; d_call: TRBD2; cdr3_length: 14; cdr3_nt: TGCGCCAGCAGGTATATAGCGGGAGGCAATGAGCAGTTCTTC; cdr3_aa: CASRYIAGGNEQFF